Listed here are 16 T cell receptor beta chains from one sample, sequenced in a study of blood T cells in healthy people across ages. Then a second PCR, running roughly 6 to 12 cycles, was carried out with a sample-barcoded 5' primer and a J-beta primer mix. TCRdb passed the 5' RACE reads through MiXCR, listing each CDR3 protein once. This table has over 1,300,000 distinct CDR3 sequences, 59% appearing once. Sequencing was carried out using blood. Every receptor here comes from a man younger than 30 in good health.

Notes on this clonotype: The junction departs from germline at one end; a sequencing error may be responsible. The chain combines TRBV12-3 or TRBV12-4 with TRBJ2-3; D may be TRBD1 or TRBD2 (6 bases each). The CDR3 totals 15 residues. CDR3 residues: CASSFRWGAEDMQYF. CDR3 DNA sequence: TGTGCCAGCAGTTTTCGTTGGGGGGCGGAAGATATGCAGTATTTT.

The chain employs TRBV6-6 and TRBJ2-3; perhaps TRBD2 as D (6 bases). Germline lookup yields CDR1 MNHNY and CDR2 SVGAGI (reference sequence). The CDR3 extends over 16 amino acids. The germline V and J ends were trimmed by 2 bases and 2 bases, with 14 bases remaining between them. This CDR3 is CASSYGESGHTDTQYF. In DNA form, the CDR3 reads TGTGCCAGCAGTTACGGGGAGAGCGGGCACACAGATACGCAGTATTTT.

The rearrangement uses TRBV4-2 and TRBJ1-2; possibly TRBD1 for D (6 bases). Germline CDR1 and CDR2: LGHNA and YNFKEQ. The CDR3 has 16 amino acids. The germline V and J ends were trimmed by 1 base and 5 bases, with 17 bases remaining between them. CDR3 amino acids: CASSQVGRRGVYGYTF. The CDR3 DNA reads TGTGCCAGCAGCCAAGTGGGACGCAGGGGTGTATATGGCTACACCTTC.

The chain has TRBV6-1 and TRBJ2-3; TRBD1 matches 7 bases. V shed 1 base and J 2 bases; nucleotides not matched to a gene: 3. Germline V lookup: CDR1 MNHNS, CDR2 SASEGT. The length of the CDR3 is 15 residues. CDR3 in amino acids: CASSEGTGITDTQYF. The CDR3, as DNA: TGTGCCAGCAGTGAAGGGACAGGAATCACAGATACGCAGTATTTT.

V gene TRBV10-3 combines with J gene TRBJ2-7; tentatively, D is TRBD2 (6 bases). This CDR3 comprises 13 residues. Trimming took off 4 bases at V and 1 base at J, with 8 bases between the two ends. Per germline, CDR1 ENHRY and CDR2 SYGVKD. CDR3 DNA: TGTGCCATCAGTGTGGGGGGATCCTACGAGCAGTACTTC. Protein product: CAISVGGSYEQYF.

The chain joins TRBV6-1 to TRBJ2-7; D is ambiguous. V gave up 6 bases and J gave up 3 bases, with 15 bases separating them. Germline V gives CDR1 MNHNS, CDR2 SASEGT. This CDR3 is 14 amino acids long. The CDR3 DNA follows: TGTGCCAGCAGGCCCAACCCCAGTCTCTACGAGCAGTACTTC. It translates to CASRPNPSLYEQYF.

For the CDR3, the DNA is TGTGCCAGCAGACCCCCCGGGACGGTGATCTACGAGCAGTACTTC. Translated, it gives CASRPPGTVIYEQYF. V and J are TRBV6-5 and TRBJ2-7, with D perhaps being TRBD1 or TRBD2 (5 bases each). Trimming pared 6 bases from V and 3 bases from J, leaving 18 bases between. Per the germline V gene, CDR1 is MNHEY and CDR2 is SVGAGI. This CDR3 contains 15 residues.

This clonotype was observed a handful of times. The chain couples TRBV4-1 to TRBJ2-5; D is unclear. The CDR3 has 12 residues. Trimming removed 4 bases at V and 7 bases at J, with 10 bases between. From germline, CDR1 is MGHRA and CDR2 YSYEKL. CDR3 protein: CASSPPLGTQYF. The DNA of the CDR3 is TGCGCCAGCAGCCCCCCCCTGGGGACCCAGTACTTC.

This chain uses TRBV27 with TRBJ2-4; D is possibly TRBD2 (5 bases). The assigned J gene may be wrong: the sequence end matches TRBJ2-7 better. The CDR3 has 12 amino acids. CDR1 and CDR2 from the germline V gene are MNHEY and SMNVEV (reference sequence). The DNA for the CDR3 is TGTGCCAGCAGTCCCCGACTAAGCGAGCAGTACTTC. Translated: CASSPRLSEQYF.

The chain couples TRBV7-2 to TRBJ2-3; no definite D call. V was trimmed by 4 bases and J by 6 bases, leaving 8 bases between them. CDR1 and CDR2 from the germline V gene are SGHTA and FQGNSA. This CDR3 comprises 12 residues. The DNA of the CDR3 is TGTGCCAGCAGCTCCCCTTACGATACGCAGTATTTT. Translating it yields CASSSPYDTQYF.

This clonotype was counted only a few times. This chain's CDR3 is CSARTGPYEQYF. Here the CDR3 DNA reads TGCAGTGCTAGAACCGGGCCCTACGAGCAGTACTTC. The V and J genes are TRBV20-1 and TRBJ2-7, with unresolved D. This CDR3 is 12 amino acids long. Trimming took off 2 bases at V and 2 bases at J, with 7 bases between the two ends. The germline V gene encodes CDR1 DFQATT and CDR2 SNEGSKA (reference sequence).

This rearrangement joins TRBV20-1 to TRBJ2-5; no reliable D call. Germline CDR1 reads DFQATT; CDR2 reads SNEGSKA (reference sequence). This CDR3 contains 12 residues. V lost 7 bases to trimming and J lost 5 bases, with 14 bases between them. This CDR3 reads CSGTGDVETQYF. The CDR3 nucleotides are TGCAGTGGGACCGGAGACGTGGAGACCCAGTACTTC.

This rearrangement joins TRBV3-1 to TRBJ2-1, with 9 nucleotides matching TRBD2. Germline CDR1 reads LGHDT; CDR2 reads YNNKEL (reference sequence). The CDR3 extends over 17 amino acids. Unmatched junction bases numbered 9, after V lost 0 bases and J lost 6 bases. Here the CDR3 reads CASSQDKGGGEGNEQFF. In DNA, the CDR3 is TGTGCCAGCAGCCAAGATAAGGGCGGGGGGGAAGGCAATGAGCAGTTCTTC.

The CDR3 DNA sequence: TGTGCCAGCAGCAAAGAACGGGGCCATGGGGGCTACACCTTC. Its translation: CASSKERGHGGYTF. This chain joins TRBV7-8 and TRBJ1-2, with D possibly TRBD1 on 5 matching bases. The CDR3 covers 14 residues. Between the trimmed V and J ends, which lost 5 bases and 8 bases, there was a span of 18 bases. Germline V CDR1 and CDR2: SGHVS, FQNEAQ.

The chain couples TRBV12-3 or TRBV12-4 to TRBJ2-5; D could derive from TRBD1 or TRBD2 (5 bases each). The last part of the DNA fits TRBJ2-7 better; the J call may be wrong. This CDR3 has 13 residues. The CDR3 is CASMQGVAGEQYF. CDR3 in DNA: TGTGCCAGCATGCAGGGAGTGGCCGGCGAGCAGTACTTC.

The chain combines TRBV5-1 with TRBJ2-1, with 7 bases that match TRBD2. The ends lost 9 bases at V and 0 bases at J; junction bases unmatched: 21. CDR1 and CDR2 (germline): SGHRS, YFSETQ. CDR3 length: 19 amino acids. CDR3 DNA sequence: TGCGCCACCGCCTTGAATAAGGCTAGCGGAGGGAGCTCCTACAATGAGCAGTTCTTC. Translated: CATALNKASGGSSYNEQFF.